The T cell receptor (beta chain) described here comes from a study of spatial heterogeneity in lung cancer. As for the study in general: More than ten raw reads, on average, carried each unique TCR and UMI combination.

This clonotype was detected ten times or more. The CDR3 has 16 amino acids. CDR1 SGHRS and CDR2 YFSETQ come from the germline V gene. Trimming cost V 3 bases and J 1 base, with 16 bases left between them. As to time point: sample taken at primary tumor resection. The authors sequenced whole RNA from tumor, nontumor lung or frozen PBMC without sorting. TCRdb called the 5' RACE reads again in MiXCR, with one record for every CDR3 protein. In the table there are 45,000 to 55,000 distinct CDR3 sequences, 5.3% of which are singletons. This sequence joins TRBV5-1 and TRBJ1-1; no clear D. The TCR comes from a male donor with early-stage non-small cell lung cancer. The material sequenced was PBMCs, taken at surgery. The CDR3 region has the DNA TGCGCCAGCAGCTGGCAAAGTTCGACGACGAACACTGAAGCTTTCTTT. Protein: CASSWQSSTTNTEAFF.